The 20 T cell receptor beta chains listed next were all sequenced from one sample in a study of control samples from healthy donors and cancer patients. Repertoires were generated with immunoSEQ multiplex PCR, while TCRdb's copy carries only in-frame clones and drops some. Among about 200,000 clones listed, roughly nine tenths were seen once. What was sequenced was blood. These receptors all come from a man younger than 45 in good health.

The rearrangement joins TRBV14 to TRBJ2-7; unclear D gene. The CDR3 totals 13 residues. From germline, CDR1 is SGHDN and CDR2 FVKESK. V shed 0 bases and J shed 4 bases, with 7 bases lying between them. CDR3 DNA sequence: TGTGCCAGCAGCCAAGATTTGGGTTACGAGCAGTACTTC. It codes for CASSQDLGYEQYF.

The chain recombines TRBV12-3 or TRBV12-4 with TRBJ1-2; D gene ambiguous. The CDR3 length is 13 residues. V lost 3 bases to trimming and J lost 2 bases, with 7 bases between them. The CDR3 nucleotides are TGTGCCAGCAGTTTTTCCAGGAACTATGGCTACACCTTC. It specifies CASSFSRNYGYTF.

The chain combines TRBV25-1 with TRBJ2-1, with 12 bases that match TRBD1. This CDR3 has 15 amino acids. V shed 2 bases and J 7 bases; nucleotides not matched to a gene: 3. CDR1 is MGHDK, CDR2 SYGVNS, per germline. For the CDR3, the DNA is TGTGCCAGCAGTGAAGGGACAGGGGGCCGGAATGAGCAGTTCTTC. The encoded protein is CASSEGTGGRNEQFF.

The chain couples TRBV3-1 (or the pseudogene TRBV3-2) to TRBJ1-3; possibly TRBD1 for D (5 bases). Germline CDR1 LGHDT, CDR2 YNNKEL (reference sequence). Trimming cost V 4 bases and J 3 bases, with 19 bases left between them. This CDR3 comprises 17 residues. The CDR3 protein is CASSPTFAGVGGNTIYF. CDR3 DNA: TGTGCCAGCAGCCCCACCTTTGCGGGGGTAGGTGGAAACACCATATATTTT.

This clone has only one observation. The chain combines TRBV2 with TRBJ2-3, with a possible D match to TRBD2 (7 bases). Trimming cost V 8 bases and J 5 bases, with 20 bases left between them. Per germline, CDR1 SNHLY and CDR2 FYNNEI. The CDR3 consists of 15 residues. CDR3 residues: CASSPSRGAGDTQYF. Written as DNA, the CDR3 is TGTGCCAGCTCGCCCTCCCGGGGGGCCGGAGATACGCAGTATTTT.

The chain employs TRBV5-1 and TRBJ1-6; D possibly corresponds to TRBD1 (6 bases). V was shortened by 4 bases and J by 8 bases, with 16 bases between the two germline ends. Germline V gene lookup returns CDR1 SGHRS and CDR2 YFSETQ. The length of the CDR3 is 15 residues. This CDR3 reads CASSPGRDTYSPLHF. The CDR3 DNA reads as TGCGCCAGCAGCCCGGGCCGGGACACCTATTCACCCCTCCACTTT.

Written as DNA, the CDR3 is TGTGCCAGCAGTGAAAATCTTCGGAGGGTAGGTGGTTCACCCCTCCACTTT. Its protein product is CASSENLRRVGGSPLHF. The V gene is TRBV6-1, the J gene TRBJ1-6; D remains ambiguous. Germline loops: CDR1 MNHNS, CDR2 SASEGT. This CDR3 has 17 amino acids. The V gene lost 2 bases and the J gene lost 9 bases, with 20 bases spanning the gap.

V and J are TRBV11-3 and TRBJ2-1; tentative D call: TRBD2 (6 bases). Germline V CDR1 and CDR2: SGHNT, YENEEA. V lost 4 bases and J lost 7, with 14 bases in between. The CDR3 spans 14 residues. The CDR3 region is CASSSRGGVNEQFF. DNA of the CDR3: TGTGCCAGCAGCTCCCGAGGCGGGGTGAATGAGCAGTTCTTC.

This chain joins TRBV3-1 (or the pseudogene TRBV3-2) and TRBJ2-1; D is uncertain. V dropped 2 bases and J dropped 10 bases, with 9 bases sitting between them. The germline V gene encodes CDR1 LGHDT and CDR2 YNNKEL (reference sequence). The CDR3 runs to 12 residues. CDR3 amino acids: CASSQLGGEQFF. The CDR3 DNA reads TGTGCCAGCAGCCAATTGGGTGGCGAGCAGTTCTTC.

The CDR3 nucleotides are TGTGCCAGCAGTTTATCCAGGGGGAGTGAAAAACTGTTTTTT. Protein sequence: CASSLSRGSEKLFF. The chain links TRBV27 to TRBJ1-4, with TRBD1 identical over 7 bases. Germline loops: CDR1 MNHEY, CDR2 SMNVEV (reference sequence). The trim removed 0 bases at V and 7 bases at J, leaving 2 bases unmatched. The CDR3 runs 14 residues.

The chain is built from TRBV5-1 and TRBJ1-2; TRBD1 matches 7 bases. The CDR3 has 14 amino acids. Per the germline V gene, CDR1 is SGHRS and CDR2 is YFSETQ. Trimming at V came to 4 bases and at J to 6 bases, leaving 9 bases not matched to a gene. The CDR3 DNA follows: TGCGCCAGCAGCCCGACGCCAGGGGGGGATGGCTACACCTTC. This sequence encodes CASSPTPGGDGYTF.

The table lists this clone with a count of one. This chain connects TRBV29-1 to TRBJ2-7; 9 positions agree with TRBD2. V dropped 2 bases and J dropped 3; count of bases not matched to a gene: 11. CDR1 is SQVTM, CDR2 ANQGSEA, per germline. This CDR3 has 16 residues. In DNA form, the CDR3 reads TGCAGCGTTGAAAGGGGGGCTAGCGGGGAAGACTACGAGCAGTACTTC. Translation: CSVERGASGEDYEQYF.

CDR3: CASSPGGVHEQYF. In DNA, the CDR3 is TGTGCCAGCTCACCCGGTGGTGTCCACGAGCAGTACTTC. The chain employs TRBV18 and TRBJ2-7; no clear D gene. The CDR3 runs to 13 residues. Germline V lookup: CDR1 KGHSH, CDR2 LQKENI. V shed 3 bases and J shed 5 bases, with 11 bases lying between them.

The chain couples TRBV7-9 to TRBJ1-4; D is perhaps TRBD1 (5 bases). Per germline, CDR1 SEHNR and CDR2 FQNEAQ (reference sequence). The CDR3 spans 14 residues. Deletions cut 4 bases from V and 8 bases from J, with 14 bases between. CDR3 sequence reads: CASSSQGSGEKLFF. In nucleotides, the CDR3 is TGTGCCAGCAGCTCTCAGGGATCTGGGGAAAAACTGTTTTTT. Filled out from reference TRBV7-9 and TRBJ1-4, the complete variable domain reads DTGVSQNPRHKITKRGQNVTFRCDPISEHNRLYWYRQTLGQGPEFLTYFQNEAQLEKSRLLSDRFSAERPKGSFSTLEIQRTEQGDSAMYLCASSSQGSGEKLFFGSGTQLSVL.

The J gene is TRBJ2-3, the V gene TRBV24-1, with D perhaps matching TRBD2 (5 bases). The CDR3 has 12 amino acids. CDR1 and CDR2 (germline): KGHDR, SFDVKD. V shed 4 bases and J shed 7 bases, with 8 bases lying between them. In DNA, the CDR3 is TGTGCCACCAGTGACGGGATGAATACGCAGTATTTT. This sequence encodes CATSDGMNTQYF.

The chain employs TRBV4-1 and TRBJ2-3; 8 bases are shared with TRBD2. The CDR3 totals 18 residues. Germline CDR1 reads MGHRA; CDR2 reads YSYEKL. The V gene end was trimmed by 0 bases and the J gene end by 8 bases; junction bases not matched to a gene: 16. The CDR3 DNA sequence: TGCGCCAGCAGCCAAGAAGCTCCGGGTAGCGGGGTCAAAGGTACGCAGTATTTT. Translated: CASSQEAPGSGVKGTQYF.

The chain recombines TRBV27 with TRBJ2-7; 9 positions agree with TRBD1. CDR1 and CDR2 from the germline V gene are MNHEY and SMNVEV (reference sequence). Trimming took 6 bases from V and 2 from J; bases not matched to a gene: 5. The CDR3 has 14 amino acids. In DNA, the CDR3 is TGTGCCAGCAGGTCCGGGACAGGGCCCTACGAGCAGTACTTC. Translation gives CASRSGTGPYEQYF.

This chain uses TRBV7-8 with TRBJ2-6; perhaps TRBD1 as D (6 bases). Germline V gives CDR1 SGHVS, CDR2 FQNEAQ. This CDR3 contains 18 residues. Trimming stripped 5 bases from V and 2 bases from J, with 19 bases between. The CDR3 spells CASSIQGAPKAGANVLTF. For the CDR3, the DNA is TGTGCCAGCAGCATACAGGGTGCTCCGAAGGCTGGGGCCAACGTCCTGACTTTC. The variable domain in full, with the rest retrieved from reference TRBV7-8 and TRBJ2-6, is GAGVSQSPRYKVAKRGQDVALRCDPISGHVSLFWYQQALGQGPEFLTYFQNEAQLDKSGLPSDRFFAERPEGSVSTLKIQRTQQEDSAVYLCASSIQGAPKAGANVLTFGAGSRLTVL.

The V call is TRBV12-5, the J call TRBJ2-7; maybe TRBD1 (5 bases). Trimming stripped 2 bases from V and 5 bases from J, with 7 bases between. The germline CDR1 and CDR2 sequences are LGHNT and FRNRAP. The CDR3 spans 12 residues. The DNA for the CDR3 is TGTGCTAGTGGTTTGATACAGGACGAGCAGTACTTC. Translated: CASGLIQDEQYF.

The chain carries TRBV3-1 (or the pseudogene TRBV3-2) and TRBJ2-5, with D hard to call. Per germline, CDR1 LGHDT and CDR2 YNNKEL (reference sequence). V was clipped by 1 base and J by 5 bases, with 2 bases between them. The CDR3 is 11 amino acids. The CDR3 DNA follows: TGTGCCAGCAGCCAAGTGGAGACCCAGTACTTC. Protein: CASSQVETQYF.